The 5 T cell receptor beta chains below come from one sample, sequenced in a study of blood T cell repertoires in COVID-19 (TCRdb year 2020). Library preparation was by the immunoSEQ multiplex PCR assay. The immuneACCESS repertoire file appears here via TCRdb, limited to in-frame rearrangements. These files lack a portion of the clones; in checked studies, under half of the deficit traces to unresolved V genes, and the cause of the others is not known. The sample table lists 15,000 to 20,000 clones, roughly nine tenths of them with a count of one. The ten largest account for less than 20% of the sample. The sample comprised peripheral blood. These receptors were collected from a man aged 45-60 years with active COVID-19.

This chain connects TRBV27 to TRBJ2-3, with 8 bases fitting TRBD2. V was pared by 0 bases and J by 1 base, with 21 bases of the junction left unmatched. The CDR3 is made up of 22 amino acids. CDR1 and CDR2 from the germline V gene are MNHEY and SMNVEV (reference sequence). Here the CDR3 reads CASSLSGLVSGQWREGTDTQYF. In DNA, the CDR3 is TGTGCCAGCAGTTTATCTGGGCTTGTATCCGGGCAATGGCGGGAGGGCACAGATACGCAGTATTTT.

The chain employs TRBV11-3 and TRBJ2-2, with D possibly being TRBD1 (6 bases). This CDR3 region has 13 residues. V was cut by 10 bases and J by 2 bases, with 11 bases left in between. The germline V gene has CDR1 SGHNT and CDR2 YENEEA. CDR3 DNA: TGTGCCACCCGGACAGTCAACACCGGGGAGCTGTTTTTT. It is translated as CATRTVNTGELFF.

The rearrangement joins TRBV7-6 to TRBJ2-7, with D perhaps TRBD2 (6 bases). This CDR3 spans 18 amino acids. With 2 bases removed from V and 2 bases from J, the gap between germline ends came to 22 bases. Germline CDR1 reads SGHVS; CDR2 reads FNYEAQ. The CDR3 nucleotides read TGTGCCAGCAGCTTATCCGGGGGTCGAGCGGGCGTTACCTACGAGCAGTACTTC. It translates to CASSLSGGRAGVTYEQYF.

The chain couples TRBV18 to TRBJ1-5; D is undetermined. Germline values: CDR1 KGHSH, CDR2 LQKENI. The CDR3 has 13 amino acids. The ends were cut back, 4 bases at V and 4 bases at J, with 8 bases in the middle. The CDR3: CASSLQRNQPQHF. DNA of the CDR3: TGTGCCAGCTCACTACAGAGAAATCAGCCCCAGCATTTT.

Written as DNA, the CDR3 is TGCGCCAGCAGCTTGGTCCAGGCGAACACTGAAGCTTTCTTT. Its translation is CASSLVQANTEAFF. V gene TRBV5-1 combines with J gene TRBJ1-1; D remains ambiguous. V shed 0 bases and J shed 1 base, with 7 bases lying between them. Germline CDR1 and CDR2: SGHRS and YFSETQ. The CDR3 is 14 amino acids.